This is a list of T cell receptor beta chains from one sample in a study of T cell repertoires in cytomegalovirus infection. From the reads, TCRdb called clonotypes with MiXCR, one entry per CDR3 protein. The table lists hundreds of thousands of distinct CDR3 sequences, approximately 24% of them singletons. Source material: CD8+ T cells from PBMCs. Every receptor here comes from a human donor in good health (CMV status not recorded). Some clones in this sample may be carry-over from other donors' samples. Both conserved end residues are part of each CDR3. A D gene is named only where the DNA matches it firmly. Clone size is stated in some rows and not others, as once, few, many or a class when expanded.

many	TRBV7-6	TRBD1	TRBJ2-3	CASSSDRGRTDTQYF	TGTGCCAGCAGCTCTGACAGGGGACGGACAGATACGCAGTATTTT
.	TRBV15	.	TRBJ1-1	CATSRSRMNTEAFF	TGTGCCACCAGCAGGTCCAGGATGAACACTGAAGCTTTCTTT
.	TRBV28	TRBD1	TRBJ1-2	CASSTRDRPPYGYTF	TGTGCCAGCAGTACCAGGGACAGGCCCCCCTATGGCTACACCTTC
.	TRBV23-1	.	TRBJ2-5	CACSQPLPGIPPCWQETQYF	TGCGCCTGCAGTCAACCCCTCCCAGGGATACCACCTTGTTGGCAAGAGACCCAGTACTTC
.	TRBV20-1	TRBD1	TRBJ1-3	CSAGDRLFSGNTIYF	TGCAGTGCTGGGGACAGGTTATTCTCTGGAAACACCATATATTTT
many	TRBV4-2	TRBD1	TRBJ1-5	CASSHGQDSNQPQHF	TGTGCCAGCAGCCACGGACAGGATAGCAATCAGCCCCAGCATTTT
few	TRBV29-1	.	TRBJ1-2	CSVPLNYGYTF	TGCAGCGTTCCCTTAAACTATGGCTACACCTTC
.	TRBV4-2	.	TRBJ1-2	CASSERRAADYGYTF	TGTGCCAGCAGCGAGAGGAGGGCAGCGGACTATGGCTACACCTTC
.	TRBV19	TRBD2	TRBJ2-1	CASRLSGGTPYNEQFF	TGTGCCAGTAGGCTGAGCGGGGGGACCCCCTACAATGAGCAGTTCTTC
.	TRBV27	.	TRBJ1-2	CASSRGGTHYGYTF	TGTGCCAGCAGCCGTGGGGGGACGCACTATGGCTACACCTTC
many	TRBV7-2	.	TRBJ1-4	CASSSKTETNEKLFF	TGTGCCAGCAGTTCTAAGACGGAGACTAATGAAAAACTGTTTTTT
.	TRBV7-6	.	TRBJ1-5	CASSSSGYSNQPQHF	TGTGCCAGCAGCTCTTCGGGGTACAGCAATCAGCCCCAGCATTTT
.	TRBV27	TRBD1	TRBJ2-5	CASSLLGTGTETQYF	TGTGCCAGCAGTCTTCTTGGGACAGGGACGGAGACCCAGTACTTC
many	TRBV3-1	.	TRBJ1-3	CASSPWDSSSGNTIYF	TGTGCCAGCAGCCCCTGGGACTCGAGCTCTGGAAACACCATATATTTT
.	TRBV27	.	TRBJ1-2	CASSLVGHRDGYTF	TGTGCCAGCAGTTTAGTGGGACACAGAGACGGCTACACCTTC
.	TRBV27	.	TRBJ2-5	CASSTGFETQYF	TGTGCCAGCAGCACAGGGTTTGAGACCCAGTACTTC
.	TRBV7-9	.	TRBJ2-1	CASSPRTANNEQFF	TGTGCCAGCAGCCCGCGGACAGCCAACAATGAGCAGTTCTTC
.	TRBV5-7	.	TRBJ2-3	CASSLSLSRDTQYF	TGTGCCAGCAGCTTGTCCCTCAGCAGGGATACGCAGTATTTT
many	TRBV7-6	TRBD2	TRBJ2-5	CASSPGTSLYQETQYF	TGTGCCAGCAGCCCCGGGACTAGCTTGTACCAAGAGACCCAGTACTTC
many	TRBV12-3/TRBV12-4	.	TRBJ2-6	CASSFSREWIPISGANVLTF	TGTGCCAGCAGTTTTTCCAGGGAGTGGATCCCCATCTCTGGGGCCAACGTCCTGACTTTC
many	TRBV7-9	TRBD1	TRBJ1-4	CASSLAGGREKLFF	TGTGCCAGCAGCTTAGCAGGGGGCCGTGAAAAACTGTTTTTT
many	TRBV4-2	TRBD2	TRBJ2-2	CASSQSDSGRPNTGELFF	TGTGCCAGCAGCCAATCGGATAGCGGGAGGCCGAACACCGGGGAGCTGTTTTTT
.	TRBV7-3	TRBD2	TRBJ2-3	CASSPLAGGLADTQYF	TGTGCCAGCAGCCCTTTAGCGGGGGGGCTGGCAGATACGCAGTATTTT